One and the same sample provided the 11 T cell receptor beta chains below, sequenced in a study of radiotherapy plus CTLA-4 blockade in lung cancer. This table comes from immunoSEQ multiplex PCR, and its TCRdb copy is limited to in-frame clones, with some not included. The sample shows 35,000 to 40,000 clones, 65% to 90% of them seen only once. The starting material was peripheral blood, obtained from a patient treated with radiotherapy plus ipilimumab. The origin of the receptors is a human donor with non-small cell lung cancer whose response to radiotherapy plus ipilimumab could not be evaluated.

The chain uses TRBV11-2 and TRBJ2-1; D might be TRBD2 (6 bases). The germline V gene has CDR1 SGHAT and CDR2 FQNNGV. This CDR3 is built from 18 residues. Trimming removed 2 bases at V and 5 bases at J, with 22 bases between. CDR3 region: CASSLSQAGLDAHNEQFF. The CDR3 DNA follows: TGTGCCAGCAGCTTATCCCAGGCGGGGTTGGATGCCCACAATGAGCAGTTCTTC.

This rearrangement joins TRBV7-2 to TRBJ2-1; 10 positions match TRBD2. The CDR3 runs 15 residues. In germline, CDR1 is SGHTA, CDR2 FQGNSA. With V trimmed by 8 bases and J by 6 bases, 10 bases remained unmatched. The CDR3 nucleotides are TGTGCCAGCTTACAGCGGGGGGGCCGTTTCAATGAGCAGTTCTTC. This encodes CASLQRGGRFNEQFF.

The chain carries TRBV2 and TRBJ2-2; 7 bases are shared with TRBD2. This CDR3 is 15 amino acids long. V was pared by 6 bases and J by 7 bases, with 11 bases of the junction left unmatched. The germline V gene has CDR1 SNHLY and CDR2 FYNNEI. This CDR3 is CASRRASGVDGELFF. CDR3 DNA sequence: TGTGCCAGCAGGCGAGCCAGCGGGGTCGACGGGGAGCTGTTTTTT.

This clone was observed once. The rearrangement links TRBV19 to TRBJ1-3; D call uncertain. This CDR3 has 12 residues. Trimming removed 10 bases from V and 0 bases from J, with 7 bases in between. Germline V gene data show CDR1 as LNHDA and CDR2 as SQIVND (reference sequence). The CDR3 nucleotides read TGTGCCAACGCGAACTCTGGAAACACCATATATTTT. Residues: CANANSGNTIYF.

This CDR3 is CASSVASGPGELFF. The CDR3 nucleotides read TGTGCCAGCAGCGTAGCCTCAGGGCCCGGGGAGCTGTTTTTT. The chain has TRBV9 and TRBJ2-2; D may be TRBD1 (5 bases). Germline V gives CDR1 SGDLS, CDR2 YYNGEE. Trimming removed 0 bases from V and 6 bases from J, with 9 bases in between. This CDR3 region has 14 residues.

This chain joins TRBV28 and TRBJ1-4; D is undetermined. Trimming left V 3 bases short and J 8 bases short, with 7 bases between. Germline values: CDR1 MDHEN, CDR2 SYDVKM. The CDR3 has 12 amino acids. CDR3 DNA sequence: TGTGCCAGCAGTTTGAGGAGGGAAAAACTGTTTTTT. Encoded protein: CASSLRREKLFF.

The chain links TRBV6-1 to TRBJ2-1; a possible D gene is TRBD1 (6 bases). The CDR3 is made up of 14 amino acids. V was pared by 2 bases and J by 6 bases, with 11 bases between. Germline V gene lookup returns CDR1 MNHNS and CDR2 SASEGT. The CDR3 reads CASSELTGTNEQFF. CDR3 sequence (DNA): TGTGCCAGCAGTGAACTCACAGGGACCAATGAGCAGTTCTTC.

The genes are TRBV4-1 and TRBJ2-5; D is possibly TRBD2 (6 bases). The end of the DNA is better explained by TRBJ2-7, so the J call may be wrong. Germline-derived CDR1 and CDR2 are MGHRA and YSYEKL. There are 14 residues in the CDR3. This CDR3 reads CASSQGASAYEQYF. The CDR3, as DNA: TGCGCCAGCAGCCAAGGGGCTAGCGCATACGAGCAGTACTTC.

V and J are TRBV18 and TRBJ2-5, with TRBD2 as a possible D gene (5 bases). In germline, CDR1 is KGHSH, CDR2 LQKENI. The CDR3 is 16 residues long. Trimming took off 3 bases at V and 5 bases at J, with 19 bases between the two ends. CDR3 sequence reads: CASSPDVGGRGETQYF. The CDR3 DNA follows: TGTGCCAGCTCACCCGACGTAGGAGGACGAGGGGAGACCCAGTACTTC.

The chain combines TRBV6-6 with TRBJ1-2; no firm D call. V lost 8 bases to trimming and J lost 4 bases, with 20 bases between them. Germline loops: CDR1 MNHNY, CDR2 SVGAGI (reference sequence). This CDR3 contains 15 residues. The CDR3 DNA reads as TGTGCCAGCCGTGATCCAATGGCTTTCCCCTATGGCTACACCTTC. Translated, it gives CASRDPMAFPYGYTF.

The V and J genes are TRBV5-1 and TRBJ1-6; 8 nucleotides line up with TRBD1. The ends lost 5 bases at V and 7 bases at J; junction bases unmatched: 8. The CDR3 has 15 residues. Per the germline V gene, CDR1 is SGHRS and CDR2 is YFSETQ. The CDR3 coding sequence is TGCGCCAGCAGATCTCTACAGGGGGACAATTCACCCCTCCACTTT. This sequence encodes CASRSLQGDNSPLHF.